Included here is one T cell receptor (beta chain) sequence, with context. Its target is unknown. The CDR3 runs to 15 residues. Between the trimmed V and J ends, which lost 2 bases and 4 bases, there was a span of 9 bases. Germline V gives CDR1 LNHDA, CDR2 SQIVND (reference sequence). At baseline, cycle 4 day 1, and cycle 7 day 1, blood was sampled. This sample is part of a study of OX40 agonist ivuxolimab in advanced cancers. Overall study context: Earlier treatment with anti-PD-1, anti-PD-L1 or anti-CTLA-4 was permitted, and around 36% had received some.

Repertoires were generated with immunoSEQ multiplex PCR, while TCRdb's copy carries only in-frame clones and drops some. The data contain around 29,000 clones, around 87% of them singletons. General observations from the study: Some nonresponders also had low normalized T-cell clonal expansion.

The origin of this receptor is an adult with an advanced solid tumor such as melanoma, head and neck, liver or kidney cancer. The sample consisted of CD4+ or CD8+ T cells sorted from blood, taken in a trial of the OX40 agonist ivuxolimab. The chain recombines TRBV19 with TRBJ1-6; the D is unclear. The CDR3 protein is CASSIPEIYNSPLHF. CDR3 in DNA: TGTGCCAGTAGTATACCGGAGATTTATAATTCACCCCTCCACTTT.